These 18 T cell receptor beta chains originate from one sample sequenced in a study of OX40 agonist ivuxolimab in advanced cancers. TCRdb keeps only in-frame clones here, not all; method: immunoSEQ multiplex PCR. Altogether about 81,000 clones are present, approximately 85% being singletons, with the ten largest covering approximately 0.2%. Material: CD4+ or CD8+ T cells sorted from blood, obtained in a trial of the OX40 agonist ivuxolimab. The receptors were sampled from an adult with an advanced solid tumor such as melanoma, head and neck, liver or kidney cancer.

The sample holds a few counts of this clone. The V and J genes are TRBV12-5 and TRBJ2-2; D might be TRBD2 (6 bases). The CDR3 spans 14 residues. Trimming stripped 7 bases from V and 1 base from J, with 10 bases between. The germline V gene encodes CDR1 LGHNT and CDR2 FRNRAP. For the CDR3, the DNA is TGTGCTAGTGCCGCGGGGAGGAACACCGGGGAGCTGTTTTTT. Its translation: CASAAGRNTGELFF.

This clone is a singleton in its sample. The V gene is TRBV6-5, the J gene TRBJ1-1; the D gene is possibly TRBD1 (5 bases). V was cut by 4 bases and J by 1 base, with 7 bases left in between. Germline V gene data show CDR1 as MNHEY and CDR2 as SVGAGI. CDR3 length: 13 residues. CDR3 bases: TGTGCCAGCAGTTTTACAGGGAACACTGAAGCTTTCTTT. This sequence encodes CASSFTGNTEAFF.

This sequence joins TRBV4-2 and TRBJ1-4; tentative D call: TRBD1 (6 bases). Germline assignment: CDR1 LGHNA and CDR2 YNFKEQ. The V end lost 0 bases, the J end lost 6 bases, and 17 bases lay between the germline ends. The CDR3 contains 17 residues. The CDR3 here is CASSQDPSGTSDEKLFF. DNA for the CDR3: TGTGCCAGCAGCCAAGACCCCTCGGGGACATCCGATGAAAAACTGTTTTTT.

J is TRBJ2-2 and V is TRBV21-1; the D call TRBD2 from the table was never checked on the DNA. TRBV21-1 is an annotated pseudogene. The length of the CDR3 is 17 residues. For the CDR3, the DNA is TGTGCCAGCAGCAAAGGAGGGACTAGGTCGGTTCCCGGGGAGCTGTTTTTT. Its protein product is CASSKGGTRSVPGELFF.

The rearrangement links TRBV4-3 to TRBJ1-1; D is unclear. Trimming stripped 2 bases from V and 0 bases from J, with 10 bases between. The CDR3 runs to 15 residues. The germline gives CDR1 LGHNA, CDR2 YSLEER. CDR3: CASSQSGVMNTEAFF. For the CDR3, the DNA is TGCGCCAGCAGCCAAAGCGGGGTCATGAACACTGAAGCTTTCTTT.

In DNA, the CDR3 is TGTGCCAGCAGCTTGTGGGAGTCCTACAATGAGCAGTTCTTC. Amino acids: CASSLWESYNEQFF. J is TRBJ2-1 and V is TRBV7-3; D possibly corresponds to TRBD2 (5 bases). The CDR3 has 14 amino acids. The germline V and J ends were trimmed by 3 bases and 1 base, with 7 bases remaining between them. The V gene's germline CDR1 is SGHTA and CDR2 FQGTGA.

This clone was seen only once. This chain connects TRBV19 to TRBJ2-3; TRBD1 aligns across 7 bases. Germline V gene sequence: CDR1 LNHDA, CDR2 SQIVND (reference sequence). The CDR3 covers 16 residues. The V segment lost 3 bases and the J segment 3 bases; nucleotides outside the gene matches: 9. CDR3 DNA sequence: TGTGCCAGTAGTATGTTCCGGACAGGTCCAACAGATACGCAGTATTTT. It yields the protein CASSMFRTGPTDTQYF.

V is TRBV10-2 and J is TRBJ1-4; D may be TRBD1 (5 bases). There are 17 residues in the CDR3. Trimming stripped 0 bases from V and 6 bases from J, with 17 bases between. In germline, CDR1 is WSHSY, CDR2 SAAADI. CDR3 nucleotide sequence: TGCGCCAGCAGTGAGTCGAATTTCAGGGCCCCGGATGAAAAACTGTTTTTT. This codes for CASSESNFRAPDEKLFF.

This clone was counted once. The rearrangement joins TRBV28 to TRBJ2-2; a weak D match, TRBD2 (6 bases). V was shortened by 6 bases and J by 5 bases, with 10 bases between the two germline ends. The germline gives CDR1 MDHEN, CDR2 SYDVKM. The CDR3 totals 13 residues. CDR3 loop: CASSPGGTGELFF. The DNA of the CDR3 is TGTGCCAGCAGCCCCGGGGGTACCGGGGAGCTGTTTTTT.

Comments on this clone: Its ends do not fully match the called genes, so a read error is possible. The V and J genes are TRBV2 and TRBJ1-6; the D is unclear. Germline CDR1 reads SNHLY; CDR2 reads FYNNEI. There are 13 residues in the CDR3. CDR3: CASGEGPNSPLHF. The CDR3 DNA is TGTGCCAGCGGTGAGGGCCCAAATTCACCCCTCCACTTT.

The chain employs TRBV5-4 and TRBJ1-4; the D is unclear. CDR1 and CDR2 (germline): SGHNT, YYREEE (reference sequence). This CDR3 is built from 11 residues. The V and J ends lost 0 bases and 10 bases respectively, with 4 bases between them. CDR3 loop: CASSLGRKLFF. The CDR3 bases are TGTGCCAGCAGCTTGGGGAGAAAACTGTTTTTT.

The CDR3 DNA reads TGTGCCAGCAGCGTAGGACTGGGAGGCATATATGGCTACACCTTC. Translating gives CASSVGLGGIYGYTF. V gene TRBV9 combines with J gene TRBJ1-2, with no clear D. The CDR3 totals 15 residues. Germline CDR1 reads SGDLS; CDR2 reads YYNGEE. V shed 0 bases and J shed 5 bases, with 14 bases lying between them.

J is TRBJ2-5 and V is TRBV27, with a tentative D call TRBD2 (6 bases). The CDR3 runs 15 residues. Germline V gene data show CDR1 as MNHEY and CDR2 as SMNVEV (reference sequence). Trimming shortened V by 2 bases and J by 1 base, and 11 bases separated the two germline ends. The CDR3 loop reads CASSLTWEVQETQYF. Written as DNA, the CDR3 is TGTGCCAGCAGTTTAACTTGGGAGGTCCAAGAGACCCAGTACTTC.

The rearrangement joins TRBV5-1 to TRBJ2-1; weak D call: TRBD1 (5 bases). CDR1 is SGHRS and CDR2 is YFSETQ in the germline V gene. Trimming removed 4 bases from V and 8 bases from J, with 16 bases in between. CDR3 length: 14 residues. The CDR3 region has the DNA TGCGCCAGCAGCGGGGAACAGGCGTTGGATGAGCAGTTCTTC. Protein sequence: CASSGEQALDEQFF. The whole variable domain, remainder taken from reference TRBV5-1 and TRBJ2-1, is KAGVTQTPRYLIKTRGQQVTLSCSPISGHRSVSWYQQTPGQGLQFLFEYFSETQRNKGNFPGRFSGRQFSNSRSEMNVSTLELGDSALYLCASSGEQALDEQFFGPGTRLTVL.

The rearrangement uses TRBV11-2 and TRBJ2-1; maybe TRBD1 (6 bases). The V gene's germline CDR1 is SGHAT and CDR2 FQNNGV. The V end was cut by 1 base, the J end by 1 base, with 8 bases between. This CDR3 contains 15 residues. CDR3 coding DNA: TGTGCCAGCAGCTTAGTAACAGGGTCCTACAATGAGCAGTTCTTC. It codes for CASSLVTGSYNEQFF.

The chain combines TRBV2 with TRBJ1-3, with a tentative D call TRBD1 (5 bases). The CDR3 consists of 14 residues. Germline V gene data show CDR1 as SNHLY and CDR2 as FYNNEI. The germline V and J ends were trimmed by 7 bases and 2 bases, with 12 bases remaining between them. For the CDR3, the DNA is TGTGCCAGCACCGTAGACAGAACTGGAAACACCATATATTTT. It specifies CASTVDRTGNTIYF.

The chain carries TRBV7-8 and TRBJ1-2, with TRBD1 identical over 7 bases. Germline V gives CDR1 SGHVS, CDR2 FQNEAQ. The V and J ends lost 5 bases and 4 bases, in that order; junction bases with no gene match: 4. The CDR3 length is 13 residues. This CDR3 is CASSIRQGYGYTF. CDR3 nucleotide sequence: TGTGCCAGCAGCATACGACAGGGCTATGGCTACACCTTC.

V usage is TRBV19 and J usage is TRBJ2-2; no clear D gene. CDR3 length equals 11 residues. Per the germline V gene, CDR1 is LNHDA and CDR2 is SQIVND (reference sequence). The V end was cut by 7 bases, the J end by 6 bases, with 6 bases between. The CDR3 protein is CASKWSGELFF. The CDR3 nucleotides read TGTGCCAGTAAGTGGTCCGGGGAGCTGTTTTTT.